The clone carrying this T cell receptor beta chain was seen ten or more times. Amplified regions were TCR beta CDR3 sequences from RNA transcripts. When the TCR CDR3 underwent first-round RT-PCR, the HTBI primer set was used. TCRdb redid the calling of the multiplex PCR reads with MiXCR, one entry per CDR3 protein. In the table there are hundreds of thousands of distinct CDR3 sequences, roughly 40% of which are singletons. This CDR3 is 13 amino acids long. Trimming took 1 base from V and 4 from J, leaving 8 bases between them. Germline assignment: CDR1 DFQATT and CDR2 SNEGSKA (reference sequence). The sample is drawn from a study of T cells in Graves' hyperthyroidism and ophthalmopathy.

The chain joins TRBV20-1 to TRBJ1-5; D gene uncertain. Sample: blood. The receptor's source is a man younger than 30 with Graves' hyperthyroidism. Here the CDR3 reads CSARGTQNQPQHF. The CDR3 DNA is TGCAGTGCTAGAGGAACGCAAAATCAGCCCCAGCATTTT.